Each of the 9 T cell receptor beta chains below was sequenced from the same sample in a study of blood T cell repertoires in COVID-19. The assay was immunoSEQ multiplex PCR, and TCRdb's table has in-frame clones only and misses some. The sample holds about 220,000 clones, roughly 80% seen once. The material sequenced was peripheral blood. The source of these receptors is a woman aged 60-70 years who had recovered from COVID-19.

The chain combines TRBV29-1 with TRBJ1-2, with D maybe TRBD1 (6 bases). Trimming shortened V by 1 base and J by 4 bases, and 19 bases separated the two germline ends. In germline, CDR1 is SQVTM, CDR2 ANQGSEA. There are 16 residues in the CDR3. The CDR3 here is CSVEGPDRQAAYGYTF. The CDR3 nucleotides read TGCAGCGTTGAAGGCCCGGATCGACAGGCCGCCTATGGCTACACCTTC. The full variable domain, its missing parts supplied by reference TRBV29-1 and TRBJ1-2, is SAVISQKPSRDICQRGTSLTIQCQVDSQVTMMFWYRQQPGQSLTLIATANQGSEATYESGFVIDKFPISRPNLTFSTLTVSNMSPEDSSIYLCSVEGPDRQAAYGYTFGSGTRLTVV.

The gene calls are TRBV5-1 and TRBJ2-2, with 10 bases fitting TRBD2. This CDR3 has 16 amino acids. V lost 1 base and J lost 4; bases outside the gene matches: 4. Germline V gene sequence: CDR1 SGHRS, CDR2 YFSETQ. The CDR3 reads CASSLQLAGTTGELFF. The CDR3 bases are TGCGCCAGCAGCTTGCAACTAGCGGGGACCACCGGGGAGCTGTTTTTT.

The rearrangement uses TRBV19 and TRBJ1-2, with D maybe TRBD1 (6 bases). CDR1 LNHDA and CDR2 SQIVND come from the germline V gene (reference sequence). Trimming took 5 bases from V and 0 from J, leaving 13 bases between them. The CDR3 totals 15 residues. CDR3 sequence: CASSFVGGTNYGYTF. DNA for the CDR3: TGTGCCAGTAGTTTCGTAGGGGGAACTAACTATGGCTACACCTTC. The variable domain in full, with the rest retrieved from reference TRBV19 and TRBJ1-2, is DGGITQSPKYLFRKEGQNVTLSCEQNLNHDAMYWYRQDPGQGLRLIYYSQIVNDFQKGDIAEGYSVSREKKESFPLTVTSAQKNPTAFYLCASSFVGGTNYGYTFGSGTRLTVV.

This chain joins TRBV19 and TRBJ2-2; TRBD2 is a possible D gene (5 bases). V was shortened by 4 bases and J by 5 bases, with 11 bases between the two germline ends. Germline V CDR1 and CDR2: LNHDA, SQIVND (reference sequence). The CDR3 runs to 14 residues. The CDR3, as DNA: TGTGCCAGTAGTACCCAACGGAGGACCGGGGAGCTGTTTTTT. Residues: CASSTQRRTGELFF.

The chain couples TRBV5-1 to TRBJ2-7; a weak D match, TRBD2 (6 bases). The ends were cut back, 4 bases at V and 2 bases at J, with 16 bases in the middle. The length of the CDR3 is 15 residues. The germline V gene has CDR1 SGHRS and CDR2 YFSETQ. The CDR3 is CASSPGGSGPYEQYF. The CDR3 coding sequence is TGCGCCAGCAGCCCTGGGGGGAGTGGGCCCTACGAGCAGTACTTC.

V and J are TRBV2 and TRBJ1-2; D is perhaps TRBD1 (5 bases). CDR3 length equals 14 residues. Trimming removed 4 bases at V and 8 bases at J, with 17 bases between. The germline V gene encodes CDR1 SNHLY and CDR2 FYNNEI. For the CDR3, the DNA is TGTGCCAGCAGTGGGCAGGGTTTCGTAGGAGGCTACACCTTC. Its translation is CASSGQGFVGGYTF.

V is TRBV18 and J is TRBJ1-6; 9 bases are shared with TRBD1. The CDR3 is made up of 15 amino acids. Germline-derived CDR1 and CDR2 are KGHSH and LQKENI. V shed 4 bases and J 7 bases; nucleotides not matched to a gene: 5. The DNA of the CDR3 is TGTGCCAGCTCACACCGGGACAGGGTGAATTCACCCCTCCACTTT. It is translated as CASSHRDRVNSPLHF.

The rearrangement uses TRBV6-5 and TRBJ2-2; unclear D gene. V lost 6 bases and J lost 3, with 8 bases in between. Germline values: CDR1 MNHEY, CDR2 SVGAGI. This CDR3 contains 13 residues. The CDR3 DNA sequence: TGTGCCAGCAGGCCCCAGGACACCGGGGAGCTGTTTTTT. This translates into CASRPQDTGELFF.

The chain couples TRBV7-2 to TRBJ1-1; perhaps TRBD1 as D (6 bases). V was trimmed by 6 bases and J by 4 bases, leaving 15 bases between them. Looked up from germline, CDR1 is SGHTA and CDR2 is FQGNSA. CDR3 length equals 14 residues. For the CDR3, the DNA is TGTGCCAGCAGTTCACAGGGTTCGTTCACTGAAGCTTTCTTT. Amino acids: CASSSQGSFTEAFF.